This T cell receptor beta chain stems from a study of blood T cells in healthy people across ages. Study results and caveats: The fall in TCR beta diversity per million T cells was roughly linear with age. TCR beta diversity correlated strongly with naive T cell percentage.

This clonotype has just a few counts. Its antigen is still unknown. A second PCR of 7 to 11 cycles used a sample-barcoded 5' primer and a J-beta primer mix. The authors tagged each cDNA molecule using a template-switch adaptor with 12 random nucleotides. A minimum of 3 million CDR3-containing paired-end reads was obtained for each sample. Via MiXCR, TCRdb re-called the 5' RACE reads, giving one row per CDR3 protein. The sample has 550,000 to 750,000 distinct CDR3 sequences; under 25% are singletons. The CDR3 is made up of 16 amino acids. Germline V CDR1 and CDR2: LGHNA, YNFKEQ. The V and J genes are TRBV4-2 and TRBJ2-5; TRBD2 aligns across 10 bases. The tail of the sequence fits TRBJ2-1 better, so the J call may be wrong. Source material: blood. The clonotype was recovered from a man aged 70-80 years in good health. CDR3 sequence: CASSQDLAGATNEQFF. CDR3 sequence (DNA): TGTGCCAGCAGCCAAGATCTAGCGGGAGCAACCAATGAGCAGTTCTTC.